Following are 12 T cell receptor beta chains from one sample sequenced in a study of blood T cell repertoires in COVID-19. Generated by immunoSEQ multiplex PCR, the TCRdb table keeps only in-frame clones and is missing some. The profile shows over 45,000 clones, roughly 85% of them singletons. The sample was peripheral blood. All receptors come from a human donor in a cohort sampled during active COVID-19.

The chain uses TRBV28 and TRBJ2-7; 9 bases map to TRBD1. V was clipped by 6 bases and J by 1 base; unmatched bases: 7. The CDR3 has 15 residues. Germline V gene sequence: CDR1 MDHEN, CDR2 SYDVKM. CDR3 nucleotides: TGTGCCAGCAGGCGGCCGGGACAGGGTTCCTACGAGCAGTACTTC. This translates into CASRRPGQGSYEQYF.

V usage is TRBV18 and J usage is TRBJ1-2, with 8 positions matching TRBD1. Germline loops: CDR1 KGHSH, CDR2 LQKENI. Trimming cost V 4 bases and J 0 bases; bases outside gene matches: 4. This CDR3 comprises 15 residues. The CDR3 is CASSQGQDPNYGYTF. In nucleotides, the CDR3 is TGTGCCAGCTCACAGGGACAGGACCCTAACTATGGCTACACCTTC.

This chain uses TRBV6-5 with TRBJ2-1; TRBD2 matches at 8 bases. The CDR3 contains 13 residues. Germline V gene sequence: CDR1 MNHEY, CDR2 SVGAGI. J was trimmed by 8 bases and V by 8 bases; bases with no gene match: 8. CDR3 sequence reads: CASGTRRRDEQFF. The CDR3 DNA follows: TGTGCCAGCGGGACTAGGAGACGAGATGAGCAGTTCTTC.

The chain links TRBV9 to TRBJ2-2; TRBD2 matches 11 bases. The J segment lost 7 bases and the V segment lost 0 bases, leaving 2 bases of the junction unmatched. This CDR3 is 15 amino acids long. Germline CDR1 is SGDLS and CDR2 is YYNGEE. The CDR3 DNA follows: TGTGCCAGCAGCGTAGCTACTAGCGGGAGCGGGGAGCTGTTTTTT. Translated: CASSVATSGSGELFF.

The V call is TRBV7-9, the J call TRBJ1-1; D possibly corresponds to TRBD1 (6 bases). The V end lost 5 bases, the J end lost 3 bases, and 13 bases lay between the germline ends. Germline V gene lookup returns CDR1 SEHNR and CDR2 FQNEAQ (reference sequence). The CDR3 totals 14 residues. The CDR3 is CASSHREWDTEAFF. As DNA, the CDR3 is TGTGCCAGCAGCCACAGGGAGTGGGACACTGAAGCTTTCTTT.

The rearrangement joins TRBV3-1 (or the pseudogene TRBV3-2) to TRBJ2-2; D remains ambiguous. The CDR3 consists of 15 residues. Trimming took 3 bases from V and 6 from J, leaving 14 bases between them. CDR1 and CDR2 (germline): LGHDT, YNNKEL (reference sequence). The CDR3 is CASSQESSNAGELFF. DNA for the CDR3: TGTGCCAGCAGCCAGGAGTCCTCGAATGCCGGGGAGCTGTTTTTT.

V gene TRBV4-1 combines with J gene TRBJ1-2; 8 bases map to TRBD1. Looked up from germline, CDR1 is MGHRA and CDR2 is YSYEKL. The CDR3 loop spans 13 amino acids. The ends lost 2 bases at V and 8 bases at J; junction bases unmatched: 4. The CDR3 DNA is TGCGCCAGCAGCCAAAACAGGGGGGGCGGCTACACCTTC. Residues: CASSQNRGGGYTF.

This clone was observed a few times. J is TRBJ2-7 and V is TRBV6-5; D not resolved. The CDR3 loop spans 14 amino acids. Germline V CDR1 and CDR2: MNHEY, SVGAGI. The V end lost 0 bases, the J end lost 0 bases, and 6 bases lay between the germline ends. The CDR3 loop is CASSYSSDSYEQYF. As DNA, the CDR3 is TGTGCCAGCAGTTACTCGTCAGACTCCTACGAGCAGTACTTC.

The chain employs TRBV30 and TRBJ2-3, with 11 bases fitting TRBD2. This CDR3 spans 16 amino acids. With V trimmed by 1 base and J by 5 bases, 8 bases remained unmatched. Germline V CDR1 and CDR2: GTSNPN, SVGIG (reference sequence). CDR3 nucleotide sequence: TGTGCCTGGAGTGCCGGGGGGCTAGCGGGAGGAGATACGCAGTATTTT. This sequence encodes CAWSAGGLAGGDTQYF. The entire variable domain, with the rest obtained from reference TRBV30 and TRBJ2-3, is as follows: SQTIHQWPATLVQPVGSPLSLECTVEGTSNPNLYWYRQAAGRGLQLLFYSVGIGQISSEVPQNLSASRPQDRQFILSSKKLLLSDSGFYLCAWSAGGLAGGDTQYFGPGTRLTVL.

This chain joins TRBV28 and TRBJ1-3, with 7 bases that match TRBD1. This CDR3 spans 17 amino acids. With 2 bases clipped from V and 3 bases from J, the junction kept 10 bases outside the gene matches. Per the germline V gene, CDR1 is MDHEN and CDR2 is SYDVKM. As DNA, the CDR3 is TGTGCCAGCAGTTTACCTCCGACAGGGCGGTATGGAAACACCATATATTTT. Encoded protein: CASSLPPTGRYGNTIYF. Supplemented by reference TRBV28 and TRBJ1-3, the full variable domain reads DVKVTQSSRYLVKRTGEKVFLECVQDMDHENMFWYRQDPGLGLRLIYFSYDVKMKEKGDIPEGYSVSREKKERFSLILESASTNQTSMYLCASSLPPTGRYGNTIYFGEGSWLTVV.

The chain uses TRBV11-2 and TRBJ2-5; the match to TRBD2 covers 7 bases. There are 13 residues in the CDR3. The V segment lost 6 bases and the J segment 1 base; nucleotides outside the gene matches: 2. From germline, CDR1 is SGHAT and CDR2 FQNNGV. CDR3 sequence (DNA): TGTGCCAGCAGGGTAGCGGGCCAAGAGACCCAGTACTTC. Translating gives CASRVAGQETQYF.

This CDR3 reads CASSLGRGTEAFF. DNA of the CDR3: TGTGCCAGCAGCTTAGGTCGCGGAACTGAAGCTTTCTTT. The chain is built from TRBV11-3 and TRBJ1-1; D gene uncertain. The germline V gene has CDR1 SGHNT and CDR2 YENEEA. V was shortened by 1 base and J by 5 bases, with 8 bases between the two germline ends. The CDR3 is made up of 13 amino acids.